This T cell receptor (beta chain) was recovered during a study of identical twins. Remarks on this clonotype: Antigen: not known.

Using its own MiXCR run on the 5' RACE reads, TCRdb lists one record per CDR3 protein. There are hundreds of thousands of distinct CDR3 sequences in the sample; less than 25% occur only once, and about 2.7% lies in the top ten. From germline, CDR1 is ENHRY and CDR2 SYGVKD. CDR3 length: 13 residues. V was trimmed by 4 bases and J by 6 bases, leaving 13 bases between them. Study conclusions and caveats: The more abundant beta clonotypes in cord blood had fewer insertions, and memory repertoires did not show this.

Separately, the same data were catalogued under a study of T cells expressing NK-cell markers. That publication notes: The dominant NKG2C+ clonotypes represented about 1.0-7.0% of CD8+ T cells in six donors. Expanded clones of NKG2C+ T cells had an unclear HCMV specificity.

This TCR came from a woman in her late teens or twenties in good health. Sequenced: CD4+ T cells sorted from blood. The chain links TRBV10-3 to TRBJ2-7; D perhaps matches TRBD2 (5 bases). CDR3 nucleotide sequence: TGTGCCATCAGTGCCGACGCGGCGGGCGAGCAGTACTTC. Protein: CAISADAAGEQYF.